The sequence of this TCR beta chain was determined in a study of cytomegalovirus exposure and HLA in healthy donors. The wider study: Samples from HLA-typed donors yielded about 85 million unique TCRs in an early data release. Study-level results: For TCR beta chains, V- and J-gene trimming was later linked to a missense DCLRE1C variant. Segments of the TCR beta V type were, in most cases, productive about 90% or about 30% of the time in an earlier analysis. Through in vitro validation, three CMV-associated chains were shown to be specific for CMV antigens.

In regard to this clone: Antigen unknown.

Vbeta (60) and Jbeta (13) primers were used in the PCR. Produced via immunoSEQ multiplex PCR; TCRdb's table is partial and in-frame only. In the table there are some 90,000 clones, 70% to 85% of which are singletons. Input material: PBMCs. This clonotype originated in a middle-aged man in good health and CMV-seronegative.

CDR3 DNA: TGCGCCAGCAGTTCAAGGCAGGACAGGCAAGAGACCCAGTACTTC. Amino acid sequence: CASSSRQDRQETQYF. V and J are TRBV4-1 and TRBJ2-5, with 7 nucleotides matching TRBD1. There are 15 residues in the CDR3. Germline V gene sequence: CDR1 MGHRA, CDR2 YSYEKL. Trimming cost V 6 bases and J 2 bases; bases outside gene matches: 9.